This entry features one T cell receptor beta chain sequence. There are a few counts of this clonotype. Its antigen is currently not known. Base qualities are not provided; no much larger clone lies one nucleotide away. Libraries of naive CD8 T cells were generated from roughly 20,000 to 1,000,000 sorted cells, with 10%, 30% or 50% of the purified RNA used. Naive CD8 T cells, defined as CD8+CD4-CCR7+CD45RA+, were FACS-sorted into RLT Plus buffer on a BD FACSAria II. Detection sensitivity was tested by spiking Jurkat RNA equal to about eleven TCR copies' worth into samples containing roughly 19,000-1,100,000 naive CD8 T cells. Enrichment of CD8 T cells was done with RosetteSep CD8+ T Cell Enrichment Cocktail plus Ficoll-Paque, and ACK red cell lysis came afterward. The sample originates from a study of molecular identifiers for immune sequencing clone quantification (dated by TCRdb to 2017 to 2018). With respect to the entire study: For a replicate experiment, RNA from roughly 20,000 or 100,000 naive CD8 T cells was divided into five aliquots, and four of the five aliquots were sequenced. The study was a methods study using CD8 T cells to benchmark molecular-identifier clustering-based TCR repertoire sequencing (MIDCIRS) and TCR RNA copy counting.

The germline V gene sets CDR1 to ENHRY and CDR2 to SYGVKD. Here V drops 10 bases and J drops 8 bases, and the junction holds 14 bases not matched to any gene. From its cysteine to its phenylalanine, the CDR3 spans 14 amino acids. The sequence is cut down to CDR3 DNA, 42 bases in frame from base 1. What the authors observed across the whole study: Naive libraries contained spiked-in Jurkat TCR RNA (approximately ten copies' worth), which is not part of the donor repertoire. Clones above 20 RNA copies held over 99% of molecules in CMV-specific effector cells but under 1% in naive cells. When barcode sub-clustering was left out, chimeric consensus sequences inflated TCR diversity, with chimeras reaching as high as 47%. Spiked-in Jurkat TCR RNA equal to a single cell's worth was reported to be detectable even within 1,100,000 naive CD8 T cells. Identical TCR molecules sharing a barcode could cause highly expanded clone sizes to be underestimated. Approximately 2.7 recovered TCR RNA copies per cell were obtained by modeling, versus about 9.7 by digital PCR, implying a capture efficiency of about 30%.

The library was obtained by PCR. Sequencing took place on a NextSeq 500. Preparation of bulk TCR libraries followed a previously described approach, with the TCR primers listed in Table S5. Purification of total RNA was performed with the Qiagen AllPrep DNA/RNA kit. Reads from multiple sequencing runs of the same library were pooled before analysis. Per the source publication's procedure: Reads were retained only if their TCR constant sequence matched exactly, and those retained reads were trimmed to 150 nt and grouped according to their 12-nt molecular barcodes. Reads in each barcode group were sub-clustered using a 15% Levenshtein threshold, and a quality-weighted consensus sequence was built for each RNA molecule. Non-functional sequences were removed, as were lower-count sequences one edit away from another. Barcode sub-clusters with fewer than 20% of the maximum read count were removed, based on fitting two negative binomial distributions. Clones were called with MiXCR by TCRdb after fastp trimmed the public reads at Q25, and only in-frame beta chains were retained. Every CDR3 protein is listed once, alongside the most common genes and DNA of its rows. V and J calls and clone size were set by TCRdb, not the authors. The sample table records some 580,000 distinct CDR3 sequences; 25% of these occur just once. The ten largest account for 0.75% to 0.8% of the sample.

The sequenced sample consisted of naive CD8+ T cells from blood, with Jurkat cell RNA spiked in. Read against the paper, the sample's cell subset or site label means: FACS-sorted CD8+CD4-CCR7+CD45RA+ naive T cells. The receptor was isolated from a human donor in good health. Some libraries in this study had Jurkat cell RNA spiked in. The chain is encoded by TRBV10-3 joined to TRBJ2-1; the junction holds 7 bases that match TRBD2. The nucleotides are TGTGCCACCCGGACGCTAGCGGCCTCAGATGAGCAGTTCTTC. This yields the protein CATRTLAASDEQFF.